Below are 15 T cell receptor beta chains sequenced from a single sample in a study of blood T cell repertoires in COVID-19. This table comes from immunoSEQ multiplex PCR, and its TCRdb copy is limited to in-frame clones, with some not included. The table lists roughly 70,000 clones, 70% to 90% of them singletons. Sequencing was done on a sample of peripheral blood. Every receptor here comes from a man aged 45 to 65 with active COVID-19.

This sequence joins TRBV12-3 or TRBV12-4 and TRBJ1-2; 9 nucleotides agree with TRBD1. The V segment lost 5 bases and the J segment 7 bases; nucleotides outside the gene matches: 5. This CDR3 region has 13 residues. The CDR3 protein is CASSKQGARGYTF. DNA for the CDR3: TGTGCCAGCAGTAAACAGGGGGCGCGTGGCTACACCTTC.

The chain recombines TRBV19 with TRBJ1-4; a weak D match, TRBD1 (6 bases). Germline CDR1 is LNHDA and CDR2 is SQIVND (reference sequence). The CDR3 totals 14 residues. Trimming stripped 8 bases from V and 1 base from J, with 11 bases between. The CDR3 coding sequence is TGTGCCAGTGCCCCGGACAGAACTAATGAAAAACTGTTTTTT. It translates to CASAPDRTNEKLFF.

CDR3 sequence reads: CASSQPDRVYGYTF. CDR3 nucleotides: TGCGCCAGCAGCCAACCGGACAGGGTCTATGGCTACACCTTC. This rearrangement joins TRBV4-1 to TRBJ1-2; 8 bases match TRBD1. CDR1 and CDR2 from the germline V gene are MGHRA and YSYEKL. The CDR3 has 14 amino acids. The junction had 3 bases not matched to a gene; V was cut back by 2 bases and J by 4 bases.

The J gene is TRBJ1-6, the V gene TRBV19; D is uncertain. V was pared by 5 bases and J by 8 bases, with 13 bases between. The CDR3 sequence is 14 residues long. The germline V gene encodes CDR1 LNHDA and CDR2 SQIVND (reference sequence). The chain's CDR3 is CASSSASSYSPLHF. CDR3 sequence (DNA): TGTGCCAGTAGTTCCGCTTCGAGTTATTCACCCCTCCACTTT.

The DNA of the CDR3 is TGTGCCAGCAGCTATGTCCGGGAGGGAGGAGAGACCCAGTACTTC. Residues: CASSYVREGGETQYF. The chain combines TRBV7-2 with TRBJ2-5; 8 nucleotides match TRBD2. The ends lost 4 bases at V and 4 bases at J; junction bases unmatched: 8. CDR1 and CDR2 (germline): SGHTA, FQGNSA. This CDR3 has 15 residues.

This rearrangement joins TRBV5-4 to TRBJ1-3; D might be TRBD1 (6 bases). Germline assignment: CDR1 SGHNT and CDR2 YYREEE (reference sequence). The CDR3 is 15 residues long. Trimming stripped 4 bases from V and 3 bases from J, with 14 bases between. In nucleotides, the CDR3 is TGTGCCAGCAGCATACAGGGTTGGGATGGAAACACCATATATTTT. Residues: CASSIQGWDGNTIYF.

This clone was detected once. V usage is TRBV6-5 and J usage is TRBJ2-5; 7 bases fit TRBD1. V was clipped by 8 bases and J by 1 base; unmatched bases: 4. Germline V lookup: CDR1 MNHEY, CDR2 SVGAGI. The CDR3 runs to 13 residues. CDR3 sequence: CASGKGAQETQYF. CDR3 bases: TGTGCCAGCGGGAAGGGGGCCCAAGAGACCCAGTACTTC.

V usage is TRBV6-6 and J usage is TRBJ2-5; D is possibly TRBD2 (6 bases). V was pared by 2 bases and J by 7 bases, with 14 bases between. Germline V gene lookup returns CDR1 MNHNY and CDR2 SVGAGI (reference sequence). The CDR3 loop spans 14 amino acids. CDR3 sequence: CASSYDGEVGTQYF. The DNA for the CDR3 is TGTGCCAGCAGTTACGATGGGGAGGTCGGGACCCAGTACTTC.

The chain combines TRBV28 with TRBJ2-3; 14 bases map to TRBD2. The germline V gene encodes CDR1 MDHEN and CDR2 SYDVKM. Germline trimming cut 6 bases from V and 4 bases from J; bases unmatched to any gene: 12. The CDR3 runs 18 residues. DNA for the CDR3: TGTGCCAGCAGCCCCGGGACTAGCGGGGGAGGGCGAGCAGATACGCAGTATTTT. Protein sequence: CASSPGTSGGGRADTQYF.

This clone was recorded only once. The V call is TRBV5-1, the J call TRBJ2-1, with D unresolved. The ends were cut back, 0 bases at V and 7 bases at J, with 17 bases in the middle. Germline V gives CDR1 SGHRS, CDR2 YFSETQ. CDR3 length: 16 amino acids. The CDR3 reads CASSLEARFSNNEQFF. The CDR3 DNA reads as TGCGCCAGCAGCTTGGAGGCTAGGTTCTCTAATAATGAGCAGTTCTTC.

This clone was observed a single time. The chain carries TRBV4-1 and TRBJ2-7, with 8 positions matching TRBD1. Losses at the gene ends were 3 bases for V and 3 bases for J; bases not matched to a gene: 7. The length of the CDR3 is 15 residues. From germline, CDR1 is MGHRA and CDR2 YSYEKL. CDR3 sequence: CASSQVDRVGYEQYF. The CDR3 coding sequence is TGCGCCAGCAGCCAGGTGGACAGGGTCGGCTACGAGCAGTACTTC.

The chain carries TRBV6-5 and TRBJ1-2; 7 bases map to TRBD1. V lost 6 bases, J lost 0 bases, and 7 bases stayed unmatched. CDR1 and CDR2 from the germline V gene are MNHEY and SVGAGI. The CDR3 is made up of 15 amino acids. The CDR3 coding sequence is TGTGCCAGCAGGACAGCAGGGGGAACTAACTATGGCTACACCTTC. It encodes CASRTAGGTNYGYTF.

The chain joins TRBV7-9 to TRBJ1-4; TRBD1 matches 8 bases. V lost 0 bases, J lost 3 bases, and 6 bases stayed unmatched. Per germline, CDR1 SEHNR and CDR2 FQNEAQ (reference sequence). This CDR3 contains 17 residues. Here the CDR3 DNA reads TGTGCCAGCAGCTTAGCCCTCCAGGGGGCGGCTAATGAAAAACTGTTTTTT. It specifies CASSLALQGAANEKLFF.

This chain connects TRBV4-2 to TRBJ2-3, with TRBD2 identical over 12 bases. CDR3 size: 16 residues. Germline values: CDR1 LGHNA, CDR2 YNFKEQ. With V trimmed by 4 bases and J by 4 bases, 6 bases remained unmatched. CDR3 coding DNA: TGTGCCAGCAGCCGCCGACTAGCGGGGGACGCAGATACGCAGTATTTT. It encodes CASSRRLAGDADTQYF.

The CDR3 loop is CASSSGQRGSPLHF. In DNA form, the CDR3 reads TGTGCCAGCAGTTCCGGACAGCGTGGTTCACCCCTCCACTTT. The rearrangement links TRBV27 to TRBJ1-6; TRBD1 might be the D (6 bases). Germline V lookup: CDR1 MNHEY, CDR2 SMNVEV (reference sequence). Deletions cut 4 bases from V and 9 bases from J, with 13 bases between. The CDR3 runs to 14 residues.